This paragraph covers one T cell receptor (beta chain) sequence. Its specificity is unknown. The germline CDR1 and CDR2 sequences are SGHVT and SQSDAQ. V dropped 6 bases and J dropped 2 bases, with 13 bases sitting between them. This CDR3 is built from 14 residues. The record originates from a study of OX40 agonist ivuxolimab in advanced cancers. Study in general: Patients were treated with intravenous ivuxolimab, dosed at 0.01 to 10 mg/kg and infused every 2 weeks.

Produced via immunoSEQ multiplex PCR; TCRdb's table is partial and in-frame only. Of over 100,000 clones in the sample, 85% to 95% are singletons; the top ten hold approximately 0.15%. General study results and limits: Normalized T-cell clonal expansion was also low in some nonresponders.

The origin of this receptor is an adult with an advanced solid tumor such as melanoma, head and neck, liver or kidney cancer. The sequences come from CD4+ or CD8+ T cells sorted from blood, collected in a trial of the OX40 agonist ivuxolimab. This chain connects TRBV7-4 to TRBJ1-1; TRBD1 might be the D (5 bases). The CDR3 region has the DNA TGTGCCAGCAGGCGGGGGGTACCAAACACTGAAGCTTTCTTT. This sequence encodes CASRRGVPNTEAFF.